The source of this T cell receptor (beta chain) is a study of blood T cell repertoires in COVID-19. At the level of the study: Specimens from acute and convalescent COVID-19 originated in the United States, Italy and Spain.

Those who participated ranged in age from roughly 18 to 90 years and resided in 24 US areas. Recovery meant two consecutive negative NP/OP PCR tests, professional clearance, or resolved symptoms. Authors' processing steps: Estimated nucleated cell counts came from reference gene primer amplification. Sequencing was performed with immunoSEQ multiplex PCR; in TCRdb, only in-frame clones are kept and a portion is missing. Clone size and the V and J calls come from that table; the DNA yielded D and trimming. The sample includes about 270,000 clones, about nine tenths of them seen just once. This CDR3 spans 16 amino acids. The germline V and J ends were trimmed by 6 bases and 0 bases, with 15 bases remaining between them. The germline V gene encodes CDR1 MDHEN and CDR2 SYDVKM.

The gene calls are TRBV28 and TRBJ2-1, with a tentative D call TRBD1 (6 bases). Material: PBMCs or T cells enriched from blood (not recorded which). This TCR was sampled from a woman between 45 and 65 years old who had recovered from COVID-19. CDR3 residues: CASSDRTASSYNEQFF. The CDR3 DNA is TGTGCCAGCAGCGATAGGACAGCTAGCTCCTACAATGAGCAGTTCTTC.